This is a list of T cell receptor beta chains from one sample in a study of CXCR3-negative and CXCR3-positive naive CD8 T cells. TCRdb re-analyzed the 5' RACE reads; it lists each CDR3 protein once, without DNA. This repertoire comprises several thousand distinct CDR3 sequences; its ten largest clones make up under 2%. Sequencing input: naive CXCR3- CD8+ T cells from blood. The receptors here all came from a human donor in good health. Some clones in this sample may be carry-over from other donors' samples. Each CDR3 is given with its conserved first and last residue. The listing skips clone size in some rows; elsewhere it reads once, few, many or a size class.

. TRBJ1-2 TRBV25-1 CASSEGQGEYYGYTF
medium-sized TRBJ2-1 TRBV3-1 CASSPPGASDEQFF
medium-sized TRBJ2-1 TRBV2 CASSTGEEQFF
. TRBJ2-1 TRBV20-1 CSASRTNGGCNEKFF
medium-sized TRBJ1-2 TRBV6-5 CASSEKGFSNYGYTF
medium-sized TRBJ2-1 TRBV6-2/TRBV6-3 CASQNRGRPDEQFF
medium-sized TRBJ2-5 TRBV25-1 CASSETETQYF
medium-sized TRBJ1-3 TRBV27 CASSLGASGNTIYF
medium-sized TRBJ2-3 TRBV20-1 CSARDLGGGTDTQYF
. TRBJ2-1 TRBV7-7 CASSLVLAGGGENEQFF
. TRBJ2-2 TRBV7-6 CASRSTGAGELFF
. TRBJ2-3 TRBV5-1 CASSSDYTDTQYF
medium-sized TRBJ2-1 TRBV29-1 CSVETTSYNEQFF
. TRBJ2-5 TRBV11-2 CASSQNREEETQYF
. TRBJ2-3 TRBV7-8 CASSSGRNTDTQYF
medium-sized TRBJ2-1 TRBV15 CATSTRGGTYNEQFF
medium-sized TRBJ2-3 TRBV29-1 CSTTGQGIDTQYF
. TRBJ2-1 TRBV19 CESSDSTYNEQFF
. TRBJ1-1 TRBV5-1 CASSLGWAEAFF
. TRBJ2-3 TRBV29-1 CSARQGARYKDADTQYF
medium-sized TRBJ2-6 TRBV29-1 CSVAGTREVPGANVLTF
. TRBJ1-1 TRBV10-2 CASTTGTGLAEAFF
medium-sized TRBJ1-5 TRBV20-1 CSARERGSNQPQHF
. TRBJ1-3 TRBV14 CASSQDGSSGNTIYF
. TRBJ2-1 TRBV6-2/TRBV6-3 CASSYERGNEQFF
medium-sized TRBJ2-3 TRBV24-1 CATSDWTDTQYF
medium-sized TRBJ1-2 TRBV21-1 CASSKGWEGQNNYGYTF
. TRBJ2-1 TRBV5-1 CASRQDVSYNEQFF
. TRBJ2-7 TRBV11-2 CAGGGGPYEQYF
. TRBJ1-1 TRBV29-1 CSVEDSNTEAFF
medium-sized TRBJ2-1 TRBV11-3 CASSDPGTHYNEQFF
. TRBJ2-2 TRBV4-1 CASSQWILNTGELFF
medium-sized TRBJ2-2 TRBV29-1 CSADSLVTGELFF
large TRBJ2-3 TRBV6-5 CASSYSSSGVTDTQYF
. TRBJ2-7 TRBV29-1 CSVEDQSGRNEQYF
. TRBJ1-5 TRBV2 CASSPWTDLSNQPQHF
medium-sized TRBJ1-3 TRBV10-3 CAISDSEVSGNTIYF
. TRBJ1-3 TRBV4-3 CASSQDGTGGNTIYF
. TRBJ2-1 TRBV29-1 CSVVAFTENNEQFF
. TRBJ1-2 TRBV29-1 CSVDGQSTASGYTF
medium-sized TRBJ2-1 TRBV6-2/TRBV6-3 CASASGSSYNEQFF
. TRBJ2-1 TRBV6-2/TRBV6-3 CASSYSATHEQFF
. TRBJ2-3 TRBV7-3 CASSLQRGGLTDTQYF